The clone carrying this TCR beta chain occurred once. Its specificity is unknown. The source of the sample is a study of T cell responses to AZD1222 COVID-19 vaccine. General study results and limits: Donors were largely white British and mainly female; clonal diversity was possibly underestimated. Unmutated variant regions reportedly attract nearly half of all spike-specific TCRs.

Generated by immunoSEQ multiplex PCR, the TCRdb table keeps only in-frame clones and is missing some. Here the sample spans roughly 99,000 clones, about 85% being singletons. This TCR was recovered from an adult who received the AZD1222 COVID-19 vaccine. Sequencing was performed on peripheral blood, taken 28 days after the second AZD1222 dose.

For the CDR3, the DNA is TGTGCCAGCTCACTTGGACAGATTAGCAATCAGCCCCAGCATTTT. Amino acids: CASSLGQISNQPQHF. The chain carries TRBV18 and TRBJ1-5; tentatively, D is TRBD1 (6 bases). V dropped 4 bases and J dropped 0 bases, with 10 bases sitting between them. CDR1 and CDR2 (germline): KGHSH, LQKENI. This CDR3 region has 15 residues.